The 28 T cell receptor beta chains below come from one sample, sequenced in a study of identical twins. TCRdb used MiXCR to reprocess the 5' RACE reads, holding one entry per CDR3 protein. The repertoire includes 450,000 or so distinct CDR3 sequences, approximately 15% of them detected once, and 0.52% sits in the top ten. These data were also reused for a study on yellow fever vaccine responses in identical twins.

The sequenced sample was CD4+ T cells sorted from blood. The receptors come from a woman younger than 35 in good health.

This clonotype has at least ten counts. V gene TRBV28 combines with J gene TRBJ1-1; 8 bases map to TRBD1. Germline trimming cut 7 bases from V and 4 bases from J; bases unmatched to any gene: 14. Germline values: CDR1 MDHEN, CDR2 SYDVKM. The CDR3 runs 16 residues. The CDR3 spells CASMVFRGQGATEAFF. The DNA for the CDR3 is TGTGCCAGCATGGTTTTTAGGGGCCAGGGGGCCACTGAAGCTTTCTTT.

The V and J genes are TRBV7-2 and TRBJ2-7; 14 bases match TRBD2. V lost 1 base, J lost 5 bases, and 4 bases stayed unmatched. The CDR3 spans 16 residues. Germline CDR1 and CDR2: SGHTA and FQGNSA. The CDR3 protein is CASSLGRLAGGHEQYF. CDR3 coding DNA: TGTGCCAGCAGCTTAGGGAGACTAGCGGGAGGGCACGAGCAGTACTTC. Supplemented by reference TRBV7-2 and TRBJ2-7, the full variable domain reads GAGVSQSPSNKVTEKGKDVELRCDPISGHTALYWYRQSLGQGLEFLIYFQGNSAPDKSGLPSDRFSAERTGGSVSTLTIQRTQQEDSAVYLCASSLGRLAGGHEQYFGPGTRLTVT.

This clonotype has a handful of counts. In DNA form, the CDR3 reads TGTGCCATCAGTGACTCTCAAGGAGATCAGCCCCAGCATTTT. Its translation: CAISDSQGDQPQHF. The rearrangement uses TRBV10-3 and TRBJ1-5, with D unresolved. The CDR3 covers 14 residues. The V end lost 3 bases, the J end lost 5 bases, and 11 bases lay between the germline ends. CDR1 is ENHRY, CDR2 SYGVKD, per germline.

The V gene is TRBV20-1, the J gene TRBJ2-7, with 8 bases fitting TRBD2. This CDR3 comprises 15 residues. The J segment lost 1 base and the V segment lost 6 bases, leaving 11 bases of the junction unmatched. Germline assignment: CDR1 DFQATT and CDR2 SNEGSKA (reference sequence). The CDR3 spells CSAANSAGGSYEQYF. The DNA of the CDR3 is TGCAGTGCAGCTAATTCGGCGGGAGGATCCTACGAGCAGTACTTC.

This clonotype has a handful of counts. V is TRBV12-3 or TRBV12-4 and J is TRBJ1-4; D gene ambiguous. Trimming pared 3 bases from V and 8 bases from J, leaving 16 bases between. The CDR3 totals 15 residues. The CDR3 DNA reads TGTGCCAGCAGTTTTGTACGACCCTCCGGCGAAAAACTGTTTTTT. Protein: CASSFVRPSGEKLFF.

This clonotype appeared a few times. One end of the junction is discordant with germline, which a read error may explain. CDR3 residues: CASSQYRDPRIMIFF. The CDR3 DNA sequence: TGTGCCAGCAGTCAATACAGGGACCCACGAATTATGATTTTCTTC. The chain joins TRBV28 to TRBJ1-2, with D possibly TRBD1 on 6 matching bases. This CDR3 region has 15 residues. In germline, CDR1 is MDHEN, CDR2 SYDVKM.

The rearrangement joins TRBV20-1 to TRBJ2-1, with 8 bases fitting TRBD2. V lost 3 bases to trimming and J lost 10 bases; unmatched junction nucleotides: 5. This CDR3 has 12 residues. Germline loops: CDR1 DFQATT, CDR2 SNEGSKA (reference sequence). CDR3 amino acids: CSASGLAGEQFF. The CDR3 coding sequence is TGCAGTGCTAGTGGACTAGCAGGAGAGCAGTTCTTC.

The chain combines TRBV28 with TRBJ1-3; D is perhaps TRBD1 (6 bases). Trimming took off 6 bases at V and 0 bases at J, with 15 bases between the two ends. CDR1 is MDHEN, CDR2 SYDVKM, per germline. The CDR3 loop spans 16 amino acids. CDR3 residues: CASSRDGGFSGNTIYF. In nucleotides, the CDR3 is TGTGCCAGCAGCCGAGACGGGGGCTTCTCTGGAAACACCATATATTTT.

V and J are TRBV10-1 and TRBJ2-1, with 9 bases matching TRBD2. Germline-derived CDR1 and CDR2 are WNHNN and SYGVQD (reference sequence). The trim removed 0 bases at V and 2 bases at J, leaving 2 bases unmatched. CDR3 length equals 16 residues. CDR3: CASSESGGRAYNEQFF. The CDR3 coding sequence is TGCGCCAGCAGTGAGTCTGGCGGGAGGGCCTACAATGAGCAGTTCTTC.

There are a few counts of this clonotype. The chain has TRBV15 and TRBJ2-1, with D uncertain. CDR3 size: 11 residues. Trimming stripped 4 bases from V and 7 bases from J, with 5 bases between. From germline, CDR1 is LNHNV and CDR2 YYDKDF (reference sequence). The CDR3 spells CATSTTNEQFF. The CDR3 bases are TGTGCCACCAGCACCACAAATGAGCAGTTCTTC.

The chain recombines TRBV20-1 with TRBJ2-5; D gene unclear. Per germline, CDR1 DFQATT and CDR2 SNEGSKA (reference sequence). Trimming left V 0 bases short and J 4 bases short, with 18 bases between. There are 16 residues in the CDR3. Written as DNA, the CDR3 is TGCAGTGCTAGAGATTTTGCATTCTTCGGCCGAGAGACCCAGTACTTC. It encodes CSARDFAFFGRETQYF.

The chain links TRBV29-1 to TRBJ2-5; D perhaps matches TRBD1 (6 bases). Germline CDR1 and CDR2: SQVTM and ANQGSEA. The CDR3 runs to 13 residues. The germline V and J ends were trimmed by 6 bases and 0 bases, with 11 bases remaining between them. CDR3 bases: TGCAGCGTCAACGGACAGTACCAAGAGACCCAGTACTTC. Its protein product is CSVNGQYQETQYF.

V gene TRBV5-1 combines with J gene TRBJ2-5; 9 nucleotides line up with TRBD2. CDR1 is SGHRS, CDR2 YFSETQ, per germline. This CDR3 comprises 15 residues. V dropped 4 bases and J dropped 5; count of bases not matched to a gene: 9. The CDR3 region is CASSASGISFETQYF. DNA for the CDR3: TGCGCCAGCAGCGCTAGCGGGATCTCGTTTGAGACCCAGTACTTC.

This clonotype has just a few counts. The chain joins TRBV7-2 to TRBJ2-1, with 8 positions matching TRBD2. CDR3 length: 15 residues. V was clipped by 8 bases and J by 2 bases; unmatched bases: 8. CDR1 SGHTA and CDR2 FQGNSA come from the germline V gene. DNA of the CDR3: TGTGCCAGCCGCAACCCGGGACTAGCCTACAATGAGCAGTTCTTC. As protein: CASRNPGLAYNEQFF.

This sequence joins TRBV20-1 and TRBJ2-5; 7 bases match TRBD1. CDR1 and CDR2 (germline): DFQATT, SNEGSKA (reference sequence). The junction had 11 bases not matched to a gene; V was cut back by 6 bases and J by 1 base. This CDR3 spans 15 amino acids. The CDR3, as DNA: TGCAGTGCCATACCCCGACAGGGTTCCCAAGAGACCCAGTACTTC. It translates to CSAIPRQGSQETQYF.

This clonotype was seen only a few times. The chain combines TRBV7-2 with TRBJ2-7; 7 bases agree with TRBD1. The CDR3 totals 15 residues. Germline V gives CDR1 SGHTA, CDR2 FQGNSA. With 1 base clipped from V and 0 bases from J, the junction kept 3 bases outside the gene matches. The CDR3 sequence: CASSLGTGISYEQYF. CDR3 in DNA: TGTGCCAGCAGCTTAGGGACAGGAATCTCCTACGAGCAGTACTTC. Together with reference TRBV7-2 and TRBJ2-7, the CDR3 gives the full variable domain: GAGVSQSPSNKVTEKGKDVELRCDPISGHTALYWYRQSLGQGLEFLIYFQGNSAPDKSGLPSDRFSAERTGGSVSTLTIQRTQQEDSAVYLCASSLGTGISYEQYFGPGTRLTVT.

This clonotype was seen more than once but under ten times. The V and J genes are TRBV20-1 and TRBJ2-4; TRBD2 agrees at 9 bases. Per the germline V gene, CDR1 is DFQATT and CDR2 is SNEGSKA (reference sequence). This CDR3 contains 17 residues. Trimming removed 3 bases from V and 0 bases from J; junction bases left unmatched: 9. The CDR3 coding sequence is TGCAGTGCTAGTTCGCCGACTAGCGGATTAGCCAAAAACATTCAGTACTTC. Its translation is CSASSPTSGLAKNIQYF.

This clonotype was detected only a few times. This rearrangement joins TRBV28 to TRBJ1-5, with TRBD1 as a possible D gene (5 bases). V was shortened by 7 bases and J by 5 bases, with 18 bases between the two germline ends. Germline V lookup: CDR1 MDHEN, CDR2 SYDVKM. The length of the CDR3 is 15 residues. The CDR3 DNA follows: TGTGCCAGCACGCCCGCAGGCGTCAGGGATCAGCCCCAGCATTTT. This translates into CASTPAGVRDQPQHF.

CDR3 coding DNA: TGTGCCAGCAGTTACTCCTACCCGGCTGAAGCTTTCTTT. Amino acids: CASSYSYPAEAFF. This chain links TRBV6-2 or TRBV6-3 with TRBJ1-1; D call uncertain. Germline CDR1 MNHEY, CDR2 SVGEGT. V lost 0 bases and J lost 6, with 8 bases in between. The CDR3 has 13 residues.

This clonotype came up a few times. The J gene is TRBJ2-3, the V gene TRBV12-3 or TRBV12-4; TRBD1 is a possible D gene (5 bases). CDR3 size: 15 residues. V was trimmed by 6 bases and J by 0 bases, leaving 13 bases between them. The CDR3 region has the DNA TGTGCCAGCAGCATCCTGGACACCAGCACAGATACGCAGTATTTT. As protein: CASSILDTSTDTQYF.

This clonotype was found a few times. This sequence joins TRBV7-9 and TRBJ2-5, with D tentatively TRBD1 (6 bases). There are 14 residues in the CDR3. The germline CDR1 and CDR2 sequences are SEHNR and FQNEAQ (reference sequence). The germline V and J ends were trimmed by 5 bases and 0 bases, with 10 bases remaining between them. The CDR3 region has the DNA TGTGCCAGCAGCAAGACAGGAGACCAAGAGACCCAGTACTTC. This gives the protein CASSKTGDQETQYF.

This clonotype turned up a few times. The CDR3: CASSPDRHSSYNEQFF. For the CDR3, the DNA is TGCGCCAGCAGCCCTGACCGACACAGCTCCTACAATGAGCAGTTCTTC. The genes are TRBV5-1 and TRBJ2-1, with no clear D. Germline V gene lookup returns CDR1 SGHRS and CDR2 YFSETQ. Trimming stripped 4 bases from V and 0 bases from J, with 14 bases between. The CDR3 consists of 16 residues.

V gene TRBV12-3 or TRBV12-4 combines with J gene TRBJ2-2, with TRBD1 as a possible D gene (6 bases). V was trimmed by 3 bases and J by 2 bases, leaving 13 bases between them. This CDR3 has 16 residues. Here the CDR3 reads CASSFGDKKNTGELFF. DNA for the CDR3: TGTGCCAGCAGTTTTGGGGACAAGAAAAACACCGGGGAGCTGTTTTTT.

The chain recombines TRBV7-9 with TRBJ2-1; 10 bases map to TRBD2. Losses at the gene ends were 3 bases for V and 10 bases for J; bases not matched to a gene: 15. This CDR3 is built from 17 residues. The germline gives CDR1 SEHNR, CDR2 FQNEAQ (reference sequence). The CDR3 sequence is CASSFSASGRGGQEQFF. In DNA form, the CDR3 reads TGTGCCAGCAGCTTCTCCGCTAGCGGGAGAGGGGGTCAGGAGCAGTTCTTC.

The chain couples TRBV3-1 to TRBJ2-5; a weak D match, TRBD2 (6 bases). Trimming removed 0 bases from V and 2 bases from J, with 13 bases in between. The CDR3 is 16 amino acids. CDR1 is LGHDT and CDR2 is YNNKEL in the germline V gene (reference sequence). CDR3 DNA: TGTGCCAGCAGCCAAGATTTAGCGGTACGGCAAGAGACCCAGTACTTC. Translation gives CASSQDLAVRQETQYF.

The chain uses TRBV3-1 and TRBJ2-2; 11 nucleotides match TRBD2. CDR3 size: 17 residues. Germline V CDR1 and CDR2: LGHDT, YNNKEL (reference sequence). V was clipped by 4 bases and J by 1 base; unmatched bases: 5. CDR3 sequence: CASSLLTSGGNTGELFF. DNA for the CDR3: TGTGCCAGCAGCCTCCTAACTAGCGGGGGGAACACCGGGGAGCTGTTTTTT.

The sample holds a few counts of this clonotype. V usage is TRBV3-1 and J usage is TRBJ2-3, with D perhaps matching TRBD1 (6 bases). The V gene's germline CDR1 is LGHDT and CDR2 YNNKEL (reference sequence). CDR3 length equals 12 residues. Trimming shortened V by 5 bases and J by 6 bases, and 9 bases separated the two germline ends. The CDR3 region is CASSWTVDTQYF. The CDR3 coding sequence is TGTGCCAGCAGCTGGACAGTGGATACGCAGTATTTT.

The chain couples TRBV18 to TRBJ2-3; unclear D gene. V was trimmed by 3 bases and J by 1 base, leaving 5 bases between them. Per the germline V gene, CDR1 is KGHSH and CDR2 is LQKENI. The CDR3 extends over 13 amino acids. The CDR3, as DNA: TGTGCCAGCTCACCTCTCCGCACAGATACGCAGTATTTT. The encoded protein is CASSPLRTDTQYF.